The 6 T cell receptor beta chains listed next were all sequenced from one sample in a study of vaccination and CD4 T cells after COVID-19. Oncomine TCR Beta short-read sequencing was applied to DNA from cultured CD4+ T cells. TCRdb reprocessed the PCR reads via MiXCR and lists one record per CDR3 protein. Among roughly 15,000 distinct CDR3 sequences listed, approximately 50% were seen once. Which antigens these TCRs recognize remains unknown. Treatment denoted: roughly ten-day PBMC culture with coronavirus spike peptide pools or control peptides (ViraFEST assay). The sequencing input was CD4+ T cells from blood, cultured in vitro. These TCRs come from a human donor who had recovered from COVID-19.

In nucleotides, the CDR3 is TGTGCCAGCAGCTTAGCGCATAGGTCGGCTGCAACTAATGAAAAACTGTTTTTT. As protein: CASSLAHRSAATNEKLFF. J is TRBJ1-4 and V is TRBV7-8, with D hard to call. The CDR3 totals 18 residues. V lost 0 bases, J lost 0 bases, and 14 bases lay in between. The germline CDR1 and CDR2 sequences are SGHVS and FQNEAQ.

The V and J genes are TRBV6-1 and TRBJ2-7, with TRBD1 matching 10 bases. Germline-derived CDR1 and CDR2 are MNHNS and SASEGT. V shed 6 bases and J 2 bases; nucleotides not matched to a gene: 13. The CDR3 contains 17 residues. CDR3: CASRTFPRTGGAYEQYF. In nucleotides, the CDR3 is TGTGCCAGCAGGACTTTCCCTAGGACAGGGGGAGCCTACGAGCAGTACTTC.

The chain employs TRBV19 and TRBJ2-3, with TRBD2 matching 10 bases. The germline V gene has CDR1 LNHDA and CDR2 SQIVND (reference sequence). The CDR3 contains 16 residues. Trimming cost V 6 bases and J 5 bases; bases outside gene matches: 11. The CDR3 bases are TGTGCCAGTAGCCGGGAAGCTAGCGGGGGCCGAGATACGCAGTATTTT. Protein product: CASSREASGGRDTQYF.

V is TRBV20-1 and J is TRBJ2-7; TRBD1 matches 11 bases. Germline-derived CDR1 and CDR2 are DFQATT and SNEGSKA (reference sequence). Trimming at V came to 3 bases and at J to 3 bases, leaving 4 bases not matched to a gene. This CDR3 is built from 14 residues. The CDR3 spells CSASRGTGGYEQYF. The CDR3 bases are TGCAGTGCTAGCCGAGGGACAGGGGGCTACGAGCAGTACTTC.

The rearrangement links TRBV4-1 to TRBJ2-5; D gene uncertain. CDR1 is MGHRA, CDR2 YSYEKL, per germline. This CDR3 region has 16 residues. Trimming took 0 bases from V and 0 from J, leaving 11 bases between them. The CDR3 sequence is CASSQDDGPYQETQYF. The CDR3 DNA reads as TGCGCCAGCAGCCAAGATGACGGCCCGTACCAAGAGACCCAGTACTTC.

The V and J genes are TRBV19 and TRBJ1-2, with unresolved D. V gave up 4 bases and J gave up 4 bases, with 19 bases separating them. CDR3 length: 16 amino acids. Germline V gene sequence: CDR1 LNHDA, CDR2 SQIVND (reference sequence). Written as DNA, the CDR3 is TGTGCCAGTAGTACCCCTAGGATGGCGAGTAGCTATGGCTACACCTTC. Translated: CASSTPRMASSYGYTF.